Each of the 12 T cell receptor beta chains below was sequenced from the same sample in a study of beta chain features in type 1 diabetes. What was sequenced were expressed TCRB transcripts, since all of the isolated RNA had been reverse transcribed. Here immunoSEQ multiplex PCR was the method, and the copy in TCRdb shows in-frame clones only, minus some. This sample has approximately 340,000 clones; about 16% occur once, and the top ten carry about 0.02%. Sequencing was done on a sample of naive CD4+ T cells from blood. The source is a woman under 30 in good health.

The V call is TRBV9, the J call TRBJ1-1, with D perhaps TRBD1 (5 bases). Between the trimmed V and J ends, which lost 3 bases and 9 bases, there was a span of 18 bases. Germline CDR1 is SGDLS and CDR2 is YYNGEE. The CDR3 runs 14 residues. Here the CDR3 reads CASSADSQALKAFF. DNA of the CDR3: TGTGCCAGCAGCGCCGACAGCCAAGCTCTCAAAGCTTTCTTT.

Only one count was recorded for this clone. The V call is TRBV27, the J call TRBJ1-2; 8 positions match TRBD1. Trimming took 8 bases from V and 6 from J; bases not matched to a gene: 14. Germline loops: CDR1 MNHEY, CDR2 SMNVEV (reference sequence). The CDR3 is 15 residues long. DNA of the CDR3: TGTGCCAGCTCCGACCCCGGACAGGGAGTCCATGGCTACACCTTC. It is translated as CASSDPGQGVHGYTF.

The CDR3 loop is CAISELTGVADTQYF. For the CDR3, the DNA is TGTGCCATCAGTGAATTAACGGGAGTCGCAGATACGCAGTATTTT. The V and J genes are TRBV10-3 and TRBJ2-3; a weak D match, TRBD2 (6 bases). CDR3 size: 15 residues. Per the germline V gene, CDR1 is ENHRY and CDR2 is SYGVKD. Trimming removed 3 bases at V and 4 bases at J, with 14 bases between.

This clone was counted only a few times. Other DNA sequences in this specimen translate into the identical CDR3. In nucleotides, the CDR3 is TGTGCCAGCAGCGTAGCTTCAGGGGCGACTAATGAAAAACTGTTTTTT. Its translation is CASSVASGATNEKLFF. V is TRBV9 and J is TRBJ1-4, with a weak D call TRBD1 (6 bases). The germline V and J ends were trimmed by 0 bases and 2 bases, with 11 bases remaining between them. There are 16 residues in the CDR3. Germline V gene data show CDR1 as SGDLS and CDR2 as YYNGEE.

The V gene is TRBV28, the J gene TRBJ2-1, with 8 nucleotides matching TRBD2. The CDR3 contains 12 residues. The V and J ends lost 4 bases and 7 bases, in that order; junction bases with no gene match: 0. Germline CDR1 reads MDHEN; CDR2 reads SYDVKM. The CDR3 DNA sequence: TGTGCCAGCAGTTCTAGCGGGAATGAGCAGTTCTTC. Protein product: CASSSSGNEQFF.

Points on this clone: Additional DNA sequences in this sample encode the identical CDR3. This rearrangement joins TRBV7-2 to TRBJ2-1; no clear D gene. CDR3 length: 13 amino acids. Germline lookup yields CDR1 SGHTA and CDR2 FQGNSA. Trimming stripped 5 bases from V and 0 bases from J, with 5 bases between. This chain's CDR3 is CASSPGSYNEQFF. CDR3 bases: TGTGCCAGCAGCCCAGGCTCCTACAATGAGCAGTTCTTC.

The rearrangement uses TRBV11-3 and TRBJ1-2; D ambiguous. CDR3 length: 13 amino acids. The germline V gene encodes CDR1 SGHNT and CDR2 YENEEA. Trimming shortened V by 0 bases and J by 8 bases, and 10 bases separated the two germline ends. In DNA, the CDR3 is TGTGCCAGCAGCTTAGAGGGGAGTAGCGGCTACACCTTC. This sequence encodes CASSLEGSSGYTF. Combining the CDR3 with reference TRBV11-3 and TRBJ1-2 gives the whole variable domain EAGVVQSPRYKIIEKKQPVAFWCNPISGHNTLYWYLQNLGQGPELLIRYENEEAVDDSQLPKDRFSAERLKGVDSTLKIQPAELGDSAVYLCASSLEGSSGYTFGSGTRLTVV.

This clone came up a few times. This chain uses TRBV6-6 with TRBJ1-5; no clear D gene. CDR1 and CDR2 (germline): MNHNY, SVGAGI (reference sequence). The CDR3 sequence is 14 residues long. Trimming took 0 bases from V and 4 from J, leaving 7 bases between them. The CDR3 protein is CASSYSSGNQPQHF. CDR3 nucleotides: TGTGCCAGCAGTTACTCTTCGGGGAATCAGCCCCAGCATTTT.

This rearrangement joins TRBV18 to TRBJ2-7, with 10 bases matching TRBD1. V trimming: 3 bases; J trimming: 5 bases; junction bases outside the gene matches: 1. CDR1 KGHSH and CDR2 LQKENI come from the germline V gene. The CDR3 totals 13 residues. In DNA, the CDR3 is TGTGCCAGCTCACCCGGGACAGGGGACGAGCAGTACTTC. Protein product: CASSPGTGDEQYF.

The V call is TRBV5-8, the J call TRBJ2-7; 11 bases map to TRBD2. From germline, CDR1 is SGHTS and CDR2 YDEGEE. V dropped 3 bases and J dropped 9; count of bases not matched to a gene: 14. The CDR3 runs 16 residues. The CDR3 DNA reads TGTGCCAGCAGCTCGGCTAGCGGGAGGCTTTCGGAGGGGCAGTACTTC. Amino acid sequence: CASSSASGRLSEGQYF.

The chain uses TRBV11-3 and TRBJ1-1; D not certain. Trimming shortened V by 3 bases and J by 0 bases, and 5 bases separated the two germline ends. This CDR3 spans 13 amino acids. Per germline, CDR1 SGHNT and CDR2 YENEEA. The CDR3 DNA reads TGTGCCAGCAGCTTCGGTCTGAACACTGAAGCTTTCTTT. Translated, it gives CASSFGLNTEAFF.

The sample holds a few counts of this clone. Here the CDR3 reads CASSARGRLSYNEQFF. The CDR3 DNA is TGTGCCAGCAGTGCACGCGGGAGGCTCTCCTACAATGAGCAGTTCTTC. The chain uses TRBV28 and TRBJ2-1; TRBD2 matches 8 bases. The CDR3 is 16 amino acids. Trimming removed 5 bases from V and 0 bases from J; junction bases left unmatched: 6. CDR1 is MDHEN, CDR2 SYDVKM, per germline. The full variable domain, completed using reference TRBV28 and TRBJ2-1, is DVKVTQSSRYLVKRTGEKVFLECVQDMDHENMFWYRQDPGLGLRLIYFSYDVKMKEKGDIPEGYSVSREKKERFSLILESASTNQTSMYLCASSARGRLSYNEQFFGPGTRLTVL.